This TCR beta chain came from a study of metastatic and nonmetastatic thyroid tumors (dated by TCRdb to about 2020). General notes on the study: For patients with malignant and with benign thyroid disease, the researchers compared repertoires between peripheral blood samples and tumor or nodule tissue samples.

This clone was seen many times. Its antigen has not been determined. Base qualities are missing; no much larger clone stands one base away. Library preparation used PCR. The data were produced on an Illumina HiSeq 4000. High-throughput sequencing was used to profile the TCR beta-chain CDR3 region of each patient. The source study handled its data this way. The researchers built a classifier to tell apart papillary thyroid cancer patients with distant metastasis, based on CDR3 differences among clinicopathological groups. The Shannon index was used to measure repertoire diversity, and the Morisita-Horn index was used to measure how similar tumor and blood repertoires were. TCRdb reworked the public reads: Q25 trimming with fastp, MiXCR clone assembly, productive beta chains retained. Clone size and V and J calls follow TCRdb, not the original study. For this sample there are tens of thousands of clones; roughly an eighth appear just once. Roughly an eighth of the sample is held by the ten biggest clonotypes.

Before undergoing thyroid surgery, none of the patients had been given any kind of treatment. Using T-cell receptor beta sequencing, the study looked back at clinical samples from patients collected from about 2011 to 2019. Via the germline V gene, CDR1 is SNHLY and CDR2 FYNNEI. V loses 4 bases, J loses 3 bases, and the germline ends lie 8 bases apart. The CDR3, from cysteine to phenylalanine, totals 13 residues. The retained sequence is limited to the CDR3, 39 bases, with the frame set at the first base. Results the study describes overall, beyond this receptor: In both blood and tumor samples, malignant tumors were reported to have significantly higher TCR beta diversity than benign nodules.

This TCR was recovered from a female donor with papillary thyroid cancer or a benign thyroid nodule (not recorded which). Some clones in this sample may be carry-over from other donors' samples. The sample comprised blood. The sequence is built from TRBV2 and TRBJ2-3; the D gene lacks a confident call. The nucleotide sequence is given as TGTGCCAGCAGTGGACACCGAACAGATACGCAGTATTTT. Translated, it gives CASSGHRTDTQYF.